What follows are 29 T cell receptor beta chains derived from one specimen sequenced in a study of blood T cell repertoires in COVID-19. The assay was immunoSEQ multiplex PCR, and TCRdb's table has in-frame clones only and misses some. Of some 670,000 clones listed, 85% to 90% are singletons. Material for sequencing was peripheral blood. These receptors originate from a woman between 18 and 29 years old with acute or convalescent COVID-19.

This sequence joins TRBV10-2 and TRBJ2-2, with 13 nucleotides matching TRBD2. The V segment lost 5 bases and the J segment 7 bases; nucleotides outside the gene matches: 4. The CDR3 consists of 15 residues. Germline-derived CDR1 and CDR2 are WSHSY and SAAADI. CDR3 DNA: TGCGCCAGCAGTCCCGGACTAGCGGGGGTCGGGGAGCTGTTTTTT. Translated, it gives CASSPGLAGVGELFF.

As regards this clone: The germline gene is not matched at one end of the junction; a read error may be the cause. The rearrangement uses TRBV9 and TRBJ1-4; 9 nucleotides agree with TRBD1. The CDR3 is 15 residues long. Germline V lookup: CDR1 SGDLS, CDR2 YYNGEE. The CDR3 sequence is CAGSAPGQGQLKLFF. The CDR3 DNA reads TGTGCCGGCAGCGCCCCGGGACAGGGACAATTAAAACTGTTTTTT.

V gene TRBV15 combines with J gene TRBJ2-6; no clear D. The CDR3 has 17 amino acids. Germline loops: CDR1 LNHNV, CDR2 YYDKDF (reference sequence). V lost 4 bases and J 1 base, leaving 14 bases between the germline ends. The CDR3 nucleotides are TGTGCCACCAGCATCCGCGGTTTCTGGTCTGGGGCCAACGTCCTGACTTTC. Protein sequence: CATSIRGFWSGANVLTF.

This chain joins TRBV24-1 and TRBJ1-2, with a weak D call TRBD1 (6 bases). Germline CDR1 and CDR2: KGHDR and SFDVKD. Trimming removed 4 bases from V and 2 bases from J, with 10 bases in between. CDR3 length: 14 residues. In DNA, the CDR3 is TGTGCCACCAGTGACTGGACAGAGAACTATGGCTACACCTTC. Protein: CATSDWTENYGYTF.

This sequence joins TRBV7-7 and TRBJ2-7; 10 bases are a match to TRBD1. This CDR3 is 13 amino acids long. The V and J ends lost 5 bases and 5 bases, in that order; junction bases with no gene match: 3. Germline V gives CDR1 SSHAT, CDR2 FNYEAQ (reference sequence). CDR3 amino acids: CASSQGQGNEQYF. In nucleotides, the CDR3 is TGTGCCAGCAGCCAGGGACAGGGGAACGAGCAGTACTTC.

V usage is TRBV9 and J usage is TRBJ1-4, with 7 positions matching TRBD1. The CDR3 loop spans 13 amino acids. CDR1 and CDR2 (germline): SGDLS, YYNGEE. V trimming: 2 bases; J trimming: 13 bases; junction bases outside the gene matches: 8. CDR3 nucleotides: TGTGCCAGCAGCGTTTACGGGACAGATGTACTGTTTTTT. Amino acid sequence: CASSVYGTDVLFF.

The chain is built from TRBV6-2 or TRBV6-3 and TRBJ1-5; D is perhaps TRBD1 (6 bases). The CDR3 covers 15 residues. Trimming left V 4 bases short and J 5 bases short, with 15 bases between. The germline gives CDR1 MNHEY, CDR2 SVGEGT. CDR3 residues: CASSWGGDGYQPQHF. CDR3 coding DNA: TGTGCCAGCAGTTGGGGGGGCGACGGATATCAGCCCCAGCATTTT.

This chain uses TRBV18 with TRBJ1-2; no reliable D call. This CDR3 contains 16 residues. Germline V lookup: CDR1 KGHSH, CDR2 LQKENI. Trimming removed 2 bases at V and 0 bases at J, with 13 bases between. The CDR3 loop reads CASSPGLGTANYGYTF. The CDR3 coding sequence is TGTGCCAGCTCACCAGGTCTCGGAACAGCTAACTATGGCTACACCTTC.

This rearrangement joins TRBV19 to TRBJ2-1; 14 nucleotides agree with TRBD2. The CDR3 sequence is 16 residues long. In germline, CDR1 is LNHDA, CDR2 SQIVND (reference sequence). After removal of 7 bases from V and 6 bases from J, the junction contained 8 bases not matched to a gene. Here the CDR3 reads CASTPTSGGVSNEQFF. The CDR3 DNA sequence: TGTGCCAGTACCCCGACTAGCGGGGGGGTGTCCAATGAGCAGTTCTTC.

V and J are TRBV12-5 and TRBJ1-3, with D perhaps TRBD1 (5 bases). The germline gives CDR1 LGHNT, CDR2 FRNRAP. Trimming shortened V by 5 bases and J by 7 bases, and 21 bases separated the two germline ends. The CDR3 consists of 16 residues. CDR3: CASGHQGFQRLNTIYF. CDR3 nucleotides: TGTGCTAGTGGTCACCAGGGTTTTCAGAGGTTGAACACCATATATTTT. Full variable domain (remainder filled in from reference TRBV12-5 and TRBJ1-3): DARVTQTPRHKVTEMGQEVTMRCQPILGHNTVFWYRQTMMQGLELLAYFRNRAPLDDSGMPKDRFSAEMPDATLATLKIQPSEPRDSAVYFCASGHQGFQRLNTIYFGEGSWLTVV.

The rearrangement links TRBV5-6 to TRBJ1-1; 7 nucleotides line up with TRBD1. The CDR3 consists of 13 residues. Germline CDR1 SGHDT, CDR2 YYEEEE. Trimming cost V 3 bases and J 3 bases; bases outside gene matches: 2. The CDR3 DNA reads as TGTGCCAGCAGCTCGCAGGGGGACACTGAAGCTTTCTTT. Amino acids: CASSSQGDTEAFF.

CDR3 in DNA: TGTGCCACCAGTCCCGGGACAGGTTTAACCACTCATAGCAATCAGCCCCAGCATTTT. It codes for CATSPGTGLTTHSNQPQHF. This sequence joins TRBV24-1 and TRBJ1-5, with 8 bases aligning to TRBD1. The CDR3 has 19 residues. Germline lookup yields CDR1 KGHDR and CDR2 SFDVKD. J lost 0 bases, V lost 6 bases, and 15 bases had no gene match.

The chain is built from TRBV6-5 and TRBJ1-5; unclear D gene. Looked up from germline, CDR1 is MNHEY and CDR2 is SVGAGI. There are 15 residues in the CDR3. The V and J ends lost 10 bases and 2 bases respectively, with 18 bases between them. The CDR3 DNA follows: TGTGCCACCAGAAGGGAGGGCCGGGGCAATCAGCCCCAGCATTTT. Its translation is CATRREGRGNQPQHF.

The chain has TRBV6-5 and TRBJ1-2, with D possibly matching TRBD1 (5 bases). This CDR3 has 13 amino acids. V shed 2 bases and J shed 6 bases, with 10 bases lying between them. In germline, CDR1 is MNHEY, CDR2 SVGAGI. CDR3 amino acids: CASSYLPGNGYTF. The CDR3 nucleotides read TGTGCCAGCAGTTACCTTCCAGGGAATGGCTACACCTTC.

This clone has more than one count but fewer than ten. Other DNA sequences of this sample code for an identical CDR3. The chain couples TRBV5-1 to TRBJ1-2; tentatively, D is TRBD1 (6 bases). Germline V gene lookup returns CDR1 SGHRS and CDR2 YFSETQ. Trimming took 3 bases from V and 1 from J, leaving 7 bases between them. CDR3 length: 13 amino acids. As DNA, the CDR3 is TGCGCCAGCAGCTCGGACAGTAACTATGGCTACACCTTC. It specifies CASSSDSNYGYTF.

The chain carries TRBV24-1 and TRBJ2-7; D possibly corresponds to TRBD1 (6 bases). This CDR3 is 12 amino acids long. Germline V gene sequence: CDR1 KGHDR, CDR2 SFDVKD. V was shortened by 9 bases and J by 7 bases, with 15 bases between the two germline ends. CDR3 protein: CATANRVGEQYF. CDR3 nucleotides: TGTGCCACCGCCAACAGGGTGGGGGAGCAGTACTTC.

The chain links TRBV7-9 to TRBJ1-2, with D perhaps matching TRBD1 (5 bases). The CDR3 consists of 15 residues. The V end lost 1 base, the J end lost 4 bases, and 13 bases lay between the germline ends. The germline gives CDR1 SEHNR, CDR2 FQNEAQ (reference sequence). CDR3 sequence reads: CASSLEGRAPYGYTF. CDR3 bases: TGTGCCAGCAGCTTAGAGGGCAGGGCCCCCTATGGCTACACCTTC. The variable domain in full, with the rest retrieved from reference TRBV7-9 and TRBJ1-2, is DTGVSQNPRHKITKRGQNVTFRCDPISEHNRLYWYRQTLGQGPEFLTYFQNEAQLEKSRLLSDRFSAERPKGSFSTLEIQRTEQGDSAMYLCASSLEGRAPYGYTFGSGTRLTVV.

The chain links TRBV25-1 to TRBJ2-5, with TRBD1 identical over 9 bases. CDR3 size: 14 residues. CDR1 is MGHDK, CDR2 SYGVNS, per germline. The V gene end was trimmed by 7 bases and the J gene end by 6 bases; junction bases not matched to a gene: 9. The CDR3, as DNA: TGTGCCAGCACAAGCGACAGGGGGGTACAGACCCAGTACTTC. This translates into CASTSDRGVQTQYF.

A word on this clone: At the DNA level, this CDR3 is encoded by other sequences in the same sample as well. The V call is TRBV6-5, the J call TRBJ1-1; D is uncertain. Trimming removed 5 bases from V and 1 base from J, with 8 bases in between. Germline loops: CDR1 MNHEY, CDR2 SVGAGI. The CDR3 runs to 13 residues. CDR3 DNA sequence: TGTGCCAGCAGTACACTAGGGAACACTGAAGCTTTCTTT. The encoded protein is CASSTLGNTEAFF.

This chain uses TRBV20-1 with TRBJ1-4; no firm D call. Looked up from germline, CDR1 is DFQATT and CDR2 is SNEGSKA (reference sequence). The CDR3 is 13 residues long. V lost 3 bases and J lost 8, with 13 bases in between. In DNA form, the CDR3 reads TGCAGTGCTAGTCTCCCGAGGGCGGAAAAACTGTTTTTT. Its translation is CSASLPRAEKLFF.

The V gene is TRBV20-1, the J gene TRBJ2-3, with 8 bases that match TRBD2. Germline lookup yields CDR1 DFQATT and CDR2 SNEGSKA (reference sequence). V trimming: 3 bases; J trimming: 3 bases; junction bases outside the gene matches: 5. The CDR3 runs to 14 residues. CDR3 sequence: CSASPGGPTDTQYF. The CDR3 DNA reads TGCAGTGCTAGTCCGGGGGGGCCGACAGATACGCAGTATTTT.

The chain couples TRBV6-5 to TRBJ1-1, with 10 bases fitting TRBD1. Germline V gene data show CDR1 as MNHEY and CDR2 as SVGAGI. The CDR3 is 16 residues long. Germline trimming cut 2 bases from V and 7 bases from J; bases unmatched to any gene: 10. CDR3 DNA sequence: TGTGCCAGCAGTTACCCGAAAGGGACAGGGGCCTATGAAGCTTTCTTT. Protein product: CASSYPKGTGAYEAFF.

The chain is built from TRBV4-1 and TRBJ1-2; D is possibly TRBD1 (5 bases). Germline loops: CDR1 MGHRA, CDR2 YSYEKL. V lost 0 bases and J lost 5, with 10 bases in between. The length of the CDR3 is 14 residues. CDR3 protein: CASSQDWRGYGYTF. CDR3 nucleotides: TGCGCCAGCAGCCAAGACTGGCGGGGGTATGGCTACACCTTC.

CDR3 in amino acids: CASSPQGVSGNTIYF. The CDR3 DNA sequence: TGTGCCAGCAGCCCGCAGGGGGTCTCTGGAAACACCATATATTTT. This chain links TRBV3-1 (or the pseudogene TRBV3-2) with TRBJ1-3, with 7 bases aligning to TRBD1. The CDR3 has 15 residues. The ends lost 4 bases at V and 0 bases at J; junction bases unmatched: 3. In germline, CDR1 is LGHDT, CDR2 YNNKEL (reference sequence).

V usage is TRBV7-9 and J usage is TRBJ2-5; weak D call: TRBD2 (6 bases). V lost 7 bases, J lost 1 base, and 25 bases lay in between. Germline-derived CDR1 and CDR2 are SEHNR and FQNEAQ (reference sequence). The CDR3 totals 18 residues. The CDR3: CASTPHGDLDISQETQYF. The DNA of the CDR3 is TGTGCCAGCACCCCTCACGGGGACTTAGACATATCCCAAGAGACCCAGTACTTC.

The chain uses TRBV6-2 or TRBV6-3 and TRBJ2-7, with D possibly being TRBD1 (5 bases). Germline lookup yields CDR1 MNHEY and CDR2 SVGEGT. The CDR3 is made up of 16 amino acids. The V and J ends lost 5 bases and 1 base respectively, with 18 bases between them. The CDR3 region has the DNA TGTGCCAGCAGTCCAAGACAGAGTAAGCCTTCCTACGAGCAGTACTTC. This gives the protein CASSPRQSKPSYEQYF.

This clone occurred a few times. The gene calls are TRBV21-1 and TRBJ1-4. TRBV21-1 is termed a pseudogene. This CDR3 contains 15 residues. CDR3 DNA: TGTGCCAGCAGCAAAGTTTGGGCAGGGAGGGAAAAACTGTTTTTT. Translating it yields CASSKVWAGREKLFF.

This sequence joins TRBV30 and TRBJ1-1; D gene ambiguous. Trimming stripped 0 bases from V and 1 base from J, with 9 bases between. The CDR3 runs 14 residues. The germline V gene has CDR1 GTSNPN and CDR2 SVGIG (reference sequence). The CDR3 is CAWSVREGNTEAFF. The CDR3 nucleotides read TGTGCCTGGAGTGTAAGGGAGGGGAACACTGAAGCTTTCTTT.

V is TRBV19 and J is TRBJ2-1; D unresolved. Germline loops: CDR1 LNHDA, CDR2 SQIVND (reference sequence). Trimming removed 3 bases at V and 3 bases at J, with 12 bases between. The CDR3 runs 15 residues. CDR3 region: CASSMPGTLYNEQFF. CDR3 in DNA: TGTGCCAGTAGTATGCCAGGCACCCTCTACAATGAGCAGTTCTTC.